This TCR beta chain was profiled in a study of CD8+ T cells in alopecia areata. General study results and limits: Although TCR sharing was seen in mice, sharing across patients was less clear, possibly for HLA-related reasons.

As regards this clone: Its target is unknown.

Sequencing templates came from extracted RNA that was reverse transcribed into cDNA. The data were produced by immunoSEQ multiplex PCR, yet TCRdb's version contains in-frame clones alone and is incomplete. The sample contains around 190,000 clones, around 50% of which appear only once. The receptor comes from a human donor in good health. Sample: CD8+ T cells sorted from blood.

The CDR3 sequence: CASRFGRSQLNTEAFF. The CDR3 DNA reads TGTGCCAGCAGATTCGGCCGGTCGCAACTGAACACTGAAGCTTTCTTT. The chain uses TRBV11-2 and TRBJ1-1, with D unclear. This CDR3 region has 16 residues. Trimming left V 6 bases short and J 0 bases short, with 17 bases between. Germline V gene data show CDR1 as SGHAT and CDR2 as FQNNGV.